This TCR beta chain was documented in a study of T-cell reconstitution after alpha-beta-depleted transplantation in children (dated by TCRdb to about 2016). For the wider study: T-cell immune reconstitution after TCRalphabeta/CD19-depleted allogeneic hematopoietic cell transplantation in children was quantitatively tracked in the study by means of TCR repertoire profiling.

V is trimmed back by 6 bases and J by 8 bases, and the junction contains 7 bases that no gene match accounts for. From its cysteine to its phenylalanine, the CDR3 spans 15 amino acids. Just the 45-base CDR3 DNA is kept, in frame starting at base 1. This clonotype came up once. The specificity of this receptor is unknown. Base qualities are missing; no much larger clone stands one base away. A lone read offers only weak evidence. The receptor library was made with PCR. TCRdb shows the sequencer as Illumina HiSeq 2500. Molecular barcoding was employed in the preparation of TCR libraries, with unique molecular identifiers being used to normalize TCRbeta repertoire quantification. TCRdb's own reprocessing of the public reads used fastp at Q25 and MiXCR and kept productive beta chains. Identical CDR3 protein sequences are pooled into one entry, listed with their most common genes and DNA. A total of roughly 500,000 distinct CDR3 sequences appear in this sample, 12% of them only once. The leading ten clones occupy less than 6.5% of the sample.

The specimen comprised PBMCs from the stem cell graft donor, sampled from the stem cell graft. The rearrangement joined TRBV12-3 or TRBV12-4 to TRBJ2-1; a stretch of 13 junction bases matches TRBD2. The clonotype originates from a human donor who donated a stem cell graft to a child with combined immunodeficiency. The CDR3 here reads CASSLRTSGSHEQFF. The DNA sequence follows: TGTGCCAGCAGCTTGCGGACTAGCGGGAGTCATGAGCAGTTCTTC.